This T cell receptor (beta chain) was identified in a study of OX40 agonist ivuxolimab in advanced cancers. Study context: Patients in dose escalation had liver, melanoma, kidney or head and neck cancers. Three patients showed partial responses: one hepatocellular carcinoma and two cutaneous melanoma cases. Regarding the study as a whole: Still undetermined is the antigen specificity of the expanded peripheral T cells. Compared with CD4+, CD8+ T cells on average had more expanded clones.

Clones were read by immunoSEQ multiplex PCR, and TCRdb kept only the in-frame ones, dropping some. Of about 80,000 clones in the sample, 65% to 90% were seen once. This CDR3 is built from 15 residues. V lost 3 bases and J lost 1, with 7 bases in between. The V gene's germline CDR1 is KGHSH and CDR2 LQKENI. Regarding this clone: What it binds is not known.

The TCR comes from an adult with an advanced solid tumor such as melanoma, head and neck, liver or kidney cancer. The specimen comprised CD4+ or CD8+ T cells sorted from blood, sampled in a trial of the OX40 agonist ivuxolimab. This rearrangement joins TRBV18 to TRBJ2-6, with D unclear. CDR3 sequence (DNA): TGTGCCAGCTCACCTAGGATATCTGGGGCCAACGTCCTGACTTTC. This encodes CASSPRISGANVLTF.